These T cell receptor beta chains were read from a single sample in a study of shared clonotypes between healthy human individuals. TCRdb keeps only in-frame clones here, not all; method: immunoSEQ multiplex PCR. The repertoire consists of over a million clones, with around 76% occurring once and the leading ten covering 1.4%. Sequenced input: memory CD4+ T cells sorted from blood. The receptors derive from a man aged 18 to 29 in good health. Each CDR3 is given with its conserved first and last residue. Each record gives: J gene, clone size, V gene, D gene, CDR3 protein, CDR3 DNA. D genes are given only for firm matches. Expanded clones get a size class; other rows say once, few or many, or leave the size out.

J: TRBJ2-2
size: NA
V: TRBV18
D: TRBD2
CDR3: CASSPIAGSNTGELFF
DNA: TGTGCCAGCTCACCGATAGCGGGATCGAACACCGGGGAGCTGTTTTTT

J: TRBJ1-2
size: NA
V: TRBV30
D: NA
CDR3: CASEKGRGYGYTF
DNA: TGTGCCTCCGAGAAGGGTCGGGGCTATGGCTACACCTTC

J: TRBJ2-1
size: NA
V: TRBV7-2
D: TRBD1
CDR3: CASSFSGTASYNEQFF
DNA: TGTGCCAGCAGCTTCTCTGGGACAGCCTCCTACAATGAGCAGTTCTTC

J: TRBJ2-3
size: NA
V: TRBV5-1
D: NA
CDR3: CASSPWGARDTQYF
DNA: TGCGCCAGCAGCCCTTGGGGGGCTAGGGATACGCAGTATTTT

J: TRBJ2-1
size: NA
V: TRBV2
D: NA
CDR3: CASSEKRWGEQFF
DNA: TGTGCCAGCAGTGAAAAGAGATGGGGTGAGCAGTTCTTC

J: TRBJ2-5
size: NA
V: TRBV30
D: TRBD1
CDR3: CAWSGQGWETQYF
DNA: TGTGCCTGGAGTGGACAGGGTTGGGAGACCCAGTACTTC

J: TRBJ1-1
size: once
V: TRBV5-1
D: TRBD1
CDR3: CASRDSVEAFF
DNA: TGCGCCAGTCGGGACAGCGTAGAAGCTTTCTTT

J: TRBJ2-5
size: NA
V: TRBV19
D: NA
CDR3: CASSFRETQYF
DNA: TGTGCCAGTAGTTTCCGGGAGACCCAGTACTTC

J: TRBJ1-5
size: NA
V: TRBV28
D: TRBD1
CDR3: CASSLSGTVGNQPQHF
DNA: TGTGCCAGCAGTTTATCAGGGACAGTGGGAAATCAGCCCCAGCATTTT

J: TRBJ2-5
size: NA
V: TRBV11-2
D: NA
CDR3: CASSLGGWSIETQYF
DNA: TGTGCCAGCAGCTTAGGAGGTTGGAGTATAGAGACCCAGTACTTC

J: TRBJ1-1
size: NA
V: TRBV30
D: TRBD1
CDR3: CAWSELTGGGFF
DNA: TGTGCCTGGAGTGAACTTACAGGGGGAGGTTTCTTT

J: TRBJ2-7
size: NA
V: TRBV10-3
D: NA
CDR3: CAIKGSQPYEQYF
DNA: TGCGCCATCAAGGGAAGTCAACCCTACGAGCAGTACTTC

J: TRBJ2-7
size: once
V: TRBV20-1
D: NA
CDR3: CSARGGEQYF
DNA: TGCAGTGCTAGAGGGGGAGAGCAGTACTTC

J: TRBJ2-5
size: NA
V: TRBV7-2
D: NA
CDR3: CASSWGTQGFQETQYF
DNA: TGTGCCAGCAGCTGGGGGACCCAGGGTTTCCAAGAGACCCAGTACTTC

J: TRBJ2-7
size: NA
V: TRBV28
D: NA
CDR3: CASSLSGWREQYF
DNA: TGTGCCAGCAGTTTAAGTGGCTGGAGGGAGCAGTACTTC

J: TRBJ1-1
size: NA
V: TRBV6-1
D: NA
CDR3: CASRSKGGTEAFF
DNA: TGTGCCAGCAGATCTAAGGGGGGAACTGAAGCTTTCTTT

J: TRBJ1-1
size: NA
V: TRBV27
D: NA
CDR3: CASSFSLNTEAFF
DNA: TGTGCCAGCAGTTTTTCACTGAACACTGAAGCTTTCTTT

J: TRBJ1-1
size: NA
V: TRBV5-1
D: NA
CDR3: CASSLGPEAFF
DNA: TGCGCCAGCAGCTTGGGTCCTGAAGCTTTCTTT

J: TRBJ1-6
size: NA
V: TRBV12-2
D: NA
CDR3: CASRQKRSSYNSPLHF
DNA: TGTGCAAGTCGGCAAAAGAGAAGCTCCTATAATTCACCCCTCCACTTT

J: TRBJ2-2
size: once
V: TRBV9
D: NA
CDR3: CASSVEVANTGELFF
DNA: TGTGCCAGCAGCGTAGAGGTCGCGAACACCGGGGAGCTGTTTTTT

J: TRBJ2-7
size: many
V: TRBV9
D: NA
CDR3: CASGAGSGYEQYF
DNA: TGTGCCAGCGGGGCAGGGTCAGGCTACGAGCAGTACTTC

J: TRBJ1-4
size: NA
V: TRBV2
D: NA
CDR3: CASSREENAKLFF
DNA: TGTGCCAGCAGTAGAGAGGAGAATGCAAAACTGTTTTTT

J: TRBJ1-6
size: NA
V: TRBV19
D: NA
CDR3: CASAHRTVNNSPLHF
DNA: TGTGCCAGTGCCCACCGGACAGTCAATAATTCACCCCTCCACTTT

J: TRBJ1-5
size: NA
V: TRBV19
D: NA
CDR3: CASSIFGGEQPQHF
DNA: TGTGCCAGTAGTATATTTGGGGGTGAACAGCCCCAGCATTTT

J: TRBJ1-5
size: NA
V: TRBV7-8
D: TRBD1
CDR3: CASSLADRESQPQHF
DNA: TGTGCCAGCAGCTTAGCAGACAGGGAGAGTCAGCCCCAGCATTTT

J: TRBJ1-3
size: few
V: TRBV29-1
D: NA
CDR3: CSVVLPGNTIYF
DNA: TGCAGCGTTGTGCTCCCTGGAAACACCATATATTTT

J: TRBJ2-1
size: NA
V: TRBV2
D: NA
CDR3: CASSAGYNEQFF
DNA: TGTGCCAGCAGTGCAGGCTACAATGAGCAGTTCTTC

J: TRBJ2-5
size: NA
V: TRBV6-1
D: TRBD1
CDR3: CASDRGFMETQYF
DNA: TGTGCCAGTGACAGGGGGTTCATGGAGACCCAGTACTTC

J: TRBJ2-1
size: NA
V: TRBV9
D: NA
CDR3: CASSPHPQAVHNEQFF
DNA: TGTGCCAGCAGCCCCCATCCTCAGGCTGTCCACAATGAGCAGTTCTTC

J: TRBJ1-4
size: once
V: TRBV11-2
D: TRBD1
CDR3: CASSFTGTGNRKLFF
DNA: TGTGCCAGCAGCTTTACCGGGACAGGGAATCGAAAACTGTTTTTT

J: TRBJ2-3
size: NA
V: TRBV19
D: NA
CDR3: CASRSSYLRTDTQYF
DNA: TGTGCCAGTAGGAGTTCTTATCTTCGCACAGATACGCAGTATTTT

J: TRBJ2-7
size: few
V: TRBV7-8
D: NA
CDR3: CASSRRGRLTGSEQYF
DNA: TGTGCCAGCAGCCGCCGGGGACGCCTCACCGGGAGCGAGCAGTACTTC

J: TRBJ2-6
size: NA
V: TRBV19
D: NA
CDR3: CASSIEDATAFFSGANVLTF
DNA: TGTGCCAGTAGTATAGAGGACGCGACAGCCTTCTTCTCTGGGGCCAACGTCCTGACTTTC

J: TRBJ1-2
size: NA
V: TRBV2
D: NA
CDR3: CASSETLGQGVGGYTF
DNA: TGTGCCAGCAGTGAAACTCTTGGGCAGGGTGTAGGTGGCTACACCTTC

J: TRBJ2-7
size: NA
V: TRBV2
D: NA
CDR3: CASSAPVNYRGSYEQYF
DNA: TGTGCCAGCAGTGCCCCGGTAAACTACAGAGGATCCTACGAGCAGTACTTC

J: TRBJ1-3
size: NA
V: TRBV7-9
D: TRBD1
CDR3: CASTTGAGNTIYF
DNA: TGTGCCAGCACCACAGGGGCTGGAAACACCATATATTTT

J: TRBJ1-5
size: NA
V: TRBV21-1
D: NA
CDR3: CASSPLGASSRFQPQHF
DNA: TGTGCCAGCAGCCCCTTAGGGGCCTCATCTCGTTTCCAGCCCCAGCATTTT

J: TRBJ2-3
size: NA
V: TRBV4-2
D: TRBD2
CDR3: CASSQEGTSGTTSTDTQYF
DNA: TGTGCCAGCAGCCAAGAGGGGACTAGCGGGACAACTAGCACAGATACGCAGTATTTT

J: TRBJ1-6
size: NA
V: TRBV6-5
D: NA
CDR3: CASSYSPDPSPLHF
DNA: TGTGCCAGCAGTTACTCGCCAGATCCTTCACCCCTCCACTTT

J: TRBJ1-5
size: NA
V: TRBV30
D: TRBD1
CDR3: CAWGGQVRGVPQHF
DNA: TGTGCCTGGGGAGGACAGGTCAGAGGGGTGCCCCAGCATTTT

J: TRBJ2-3
size: NA
V: TRBV5-1
D: TRBD2
CDR3: CASSGGGSTDTQYF
DNA: TGCGCCAGCTCCGGGGGGGGGAGCACAGATACGCAGTATTTT

J: TRBJ2-1
size: NA
V: TRBV15
D: NA
CDR3: CATSRLELVEQFF
DNA: TGTGCCACCAGCAGATTGGAGCTAGTCGAGCAGTTCTTC

J: TRBJ1-6
size: NA
V: TRBV6-5
D: NA
CDR3: CASSLGYGSYNSPLHF
DNA: TGTGCCAGCAGTTTGGGATACGGCTCCTATAATTCACCCCTCCACTTT

J: TRBJ1-1
size: NA
V: TRBV7-3
D: NA
CDR3: CASSLGTLNTEAFF
DNA: TGTGCCAGCAGCTTGGGGACATTGAACACTGAAGCTTTCTTT

J: TRBJ2-7
size: once
V: TRBV6-1
D: NA
CDR3: CASSEQGRTYEQYF
DNA: TGTGCCAGCAGTGAGCAGGGCCGAACCTACGAGCAGTACTTC

J: TRBJ1-2
size: NA
V: TRBV27
D: TRBD1
CDR3: CASSSGQGNYGYTF
DNA: TGTGCCAGCAGTAGCGGACAGGGGAACTATGGCTACACCTTC

J: TRBJ2-7
size: NA
V: TRBV7-9
D: TRBD1
CDR3: CASTGGAFYEQYF
DNA: TGTGCCAGCACAGGGGGCGCATTTTACGAGCAGTACTTC

J: TRBJ2-5
size: NA
V: TRBV6-6
D: NA
CDR3: CASSYLETQYF
DNA: TGTGCCAGCAGTTATCTAGAGACCCAGTACTTC

J: TRBJ1-1
size: NA
V: TRBV10-3
D: TRBD1
CDR3: CAISGLQGLGTEAFF
DNA: TGTGCCATCAGTGGATTACAGGGGTTGGGAACTGAAGCTTTCTTT

J: TRBJ2-1
size: NA
V: TRBV9
D: NA
CDR3: CASSVDAGFYNEQFF
DNA: TGTGCCAGCAGCGTAGACGCGGGATTCTACAATGAGCAGTTCTTC

J: TRBJ2-5
size: NA
V: TRBV4-1
D: NA
CDR3: CASSQEGRAQYF
DNA: TGCGCCAGCAGCCAAGAGGGCAGGGCCCAGTACTTC

J: TRBJ1-5
size: NA
V: TRBV29-1
D: NA
CDR3: CSVGRDLNQPQHF
DNA: TGCAGCGTTGGCAGGGATCTCAATCAGCCCCAGCATTTT

J: TRBJ2-7
size: NA
V: TRBV6-5
D: NA
CDR3: CASNALLHGPYEQYF
DNA: TGTGCCAGCAACGCCCTTCTCCATGGGCCGTACGAGCAGTACTTC

J: TRBJ1-2
size: NA
V: TRBV10-3
D: TRBD1
CDR3: CAIRGGQGAAYGYTF
DNA: TGTGCCATCAGGGGAGGACAGGGGGCTGCCTATGGCTACACCTTC

J: TRBJ1-2
size: NA
V: TRBV18
D: NA
CDR3: CASSPSPVGALYGYTF
DNA: TGTGCCAGCTCACCATCCCCGGTCGGGGCTCTTTATGGCTACACCTTC

J: TRBJ2-7
size: NA
V: TRBV28
D: NA
CDR3: CASRAFWGSYEQYF
DNA: TGTGCCAGCAGGGCCTTTTGGGGGAGCTACGAGCAGTACTTC

J: TRBJ1-1
size: NA
V: TRBV5-1
D: NA
CDR3: CASSPGTDEAFF
DNA: TGCGCCAGCAGTCCCGGGACGGATGAAGCTTTCTTT

J: TRBJ1-2
size: NA
V: TRBV2
D: NA
CDR3: CASSRDRGLNYGYTF
DNA: TGTGCCAGCAGCCGGGACCGGGGCCTTAACTATGGCTACACCTTC

J: TRBJ1-2
size: NA
V: TRBV2
D: NA
CDR3: CASSSNGLGTNGYTF
DNA: TGTGCCAGCAGTTCAAATGGGTTAGGGACAAATGGCTACACCTTC